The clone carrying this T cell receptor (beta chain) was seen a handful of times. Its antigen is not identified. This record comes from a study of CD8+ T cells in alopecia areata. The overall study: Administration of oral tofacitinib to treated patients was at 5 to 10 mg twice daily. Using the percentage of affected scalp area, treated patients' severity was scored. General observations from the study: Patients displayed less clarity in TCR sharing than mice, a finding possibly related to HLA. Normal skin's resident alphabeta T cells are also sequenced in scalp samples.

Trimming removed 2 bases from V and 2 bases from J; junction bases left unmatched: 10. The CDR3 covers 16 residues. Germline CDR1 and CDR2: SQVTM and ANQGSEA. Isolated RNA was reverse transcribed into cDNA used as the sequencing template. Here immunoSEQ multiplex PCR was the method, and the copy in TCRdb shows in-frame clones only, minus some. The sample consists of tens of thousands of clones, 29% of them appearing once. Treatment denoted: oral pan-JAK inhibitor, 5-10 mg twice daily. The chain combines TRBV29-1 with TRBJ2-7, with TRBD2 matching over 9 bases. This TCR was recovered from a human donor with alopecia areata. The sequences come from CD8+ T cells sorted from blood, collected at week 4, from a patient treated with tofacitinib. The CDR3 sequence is CSVEMVLAGDTYEQYF. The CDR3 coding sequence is TGCAGCGTTGAAATGGTACTAGCGGGCGATACCTACGAGCAGTACTTC.